This T cell receptor (beta chain) was sequenced in a study of T-cell reconstitution after alpha-beta-depleted transplantation in children. This clonotype was picked up one time. Its antigen is unknown. Unique molecular identifiers were incorporated when the TCRbeta library was constructed. TCRdb called the PCR reads again in MiXCR, with one record for every CDR3 protein. This table has about 900,000 distinct CDR3 sequences, less than 30% appearing once. Study-wide results and caveats: Diversity of TCRbeta at day 60 was high in some patients, arising from surviving recipient T cells and thymic progenitors. Reportedly, only several hundred clones from non-depleted graft cells drove alpha-beta T-cell counts at about two months.

Material: PBMCs, mostly from graft donor cells, obtained 360 days after TCRalphabeta/CD19-depleted stem cell transplant. The TCR originated in a boy under three years old who had a stem cell transplant for SCID, so the T cells may come from the graft donor.

The CDR3: CASSYTGTGGGYEQYF. In DNA, the CDR3 is TGTGCCAGCAGTTACACTGGGACAGGGGGGGGCTACGAGCAGTACTTC. The chain is built from TRBV6-5 and TRBJ2-7; 11 positions match TRBD1. Germline CDR1 and CDR2: MNHEY and SVGAGI. The CDR3 runs to 16 residues. V gave up 2 bases and J gave up 3 bases; unmatched junction bases: 6.